This T cell receptor (beta chain) comes out of a study of cytomegalovirus exposure and HLA in healthy donors. Study observations and caveats: One cluster of highly shared sequence variants probably arose as a sequencing artifact. While the bulk of TCR sequences proved rare, some public TCRs turned up in many donors.

This clone has only a few counts. Its antigen remains unidentified. V was pared by 4 bases and J by 6 bases, with 4 bases between. Germline loops: CDR1 SGHTA, CDR2 FQGNSA. The CDR3 totals 10 residues. PCR primers comprised 60 Vbeta and 13 Jbeta primers. Using immunoSEQ multiplex PCR, the repertoire was profiled, and TCRdb retains in-frame clones only, with some absent. The data contain about 160,000 clones, roughly 76% of them singletons. Source material: PBMCs. This chain joins TRBV7-2 and TRBJ2-7; D is unclear. The TCR sequence derives from a woman aged 50 to 60 in good health and CMV-seronegative. CDR3 sequence: CASSSGEQYF. In nucleotides, the CDR3 is TGTGCCAGCAGCTCCGGCGAGCAGTACTTC.